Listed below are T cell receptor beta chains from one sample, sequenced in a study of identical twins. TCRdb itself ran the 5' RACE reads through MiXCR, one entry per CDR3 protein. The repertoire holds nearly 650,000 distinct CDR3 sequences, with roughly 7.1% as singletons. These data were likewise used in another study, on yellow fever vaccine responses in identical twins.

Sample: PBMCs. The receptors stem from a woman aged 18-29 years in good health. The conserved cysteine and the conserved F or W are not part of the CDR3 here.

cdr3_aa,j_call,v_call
SARDTFNTGELF,TRBJ2-2,TRBV20-1
AIKSGPNTGELF,TRBJ2-2,TRBV10-3
ASSIQRSQETQY,TRBJ2-5,TRBV14
SASGARKVSGANVLT,TRBJ2-6,TRBV20-1
ASSLGTGMSQPQH,TRBJ1-5,TRBV5-1
ASSDPGQGLSTDTQY,TRBJ2-3,TRBV2
ASSTDRVHGYT,TRBJ1-2,TRBV6-2/TRBV6-3
ASSLDGPQETQY,TRBJ2-5,TRBV12-3/TRBV12-4
ASSYSLAALNTGELF,TRBJ2-2,TRBV6-5
AISSGQIYGYT,TRBJ1-2,TRBV10-3
ASSAQPQETQY,TRBJ2-5,TRBV7-3
ASGRGGYEQY,TRBJ2-7,TRBV12-5
ASRDRDTQY,TRBJ2-3,TRBV12-3/TRBV12-4
ASSLRDRANEQY,TRBJ2-7,TRBV5-1
ASSLLGGQYGYT,TRBJ1-2,TRBV7-8
SVEGLPKPNEQF,TRBJ2-1,TRBV29-1
ASSSRTGKETQY,TRBJ2-5,TRBV7-6
ASSSPGPRDTQY,TRBJ2-3,TRBV28
AISDFVENTEAF,TRBJ1-1,TRBV10-3
ASSHPVGGTGELF,TRBJ2-2,TRBV4-1
SARVSDSTYSNQPQH,TRBJ1-5,TRBV20-1
ASSVQGSSNQPQH,TRBJ1-5,TRBV6-1
ASSPTNGRAGETQY,TRBJ2-5,TRBV28
ASFPTSGTYTQY,TRBJ2-3,TRBV7-2
ASSLETPGAVGETQY,TRBJ2-5,TRBV5-1
ASSPNTYNEQF,TRBJ2-1,TRBV18
ASSNTGVPNQPQH,TRBJ1-5,TRBV12-3/TRBV12-4
ASSFRTGFNEQF,TRBJ2-1,TRBV12-3/TRBV12-4
ASSSTGTSISYEQY,TRBJ2-7,TRBV28
ASSIQGTNYGYT,TRBJ1-2,TRBV28
SALSSHSGRQETQY,TRBJ2-5,TRBV20-1
ASSGADEQY,TRBJ2-7,TRBV5-1
ASSLGASGGKRETQY,TRBJ2-5,TRBV12-3/TRBV12-4
ASSQDKKLRTNEQY,TRBJ2-7,TRBV4-1
ASSSLPGAGYNEQF,TRBJ2-1,TRBV7-8
ASSLMDQGTEAF,TRBJ1-1,TRBV7-9
ATSAPQPSYTLNEQF,TRBJ2-1,TRBV15
ASSLAGTQRDYGYT,TRBJ1-2,TRBV7-9
ASIDGQGEQYGNTIY,TRBJ1-3,TRBV7-9